Shown below are 27 T cell receptor beta chains from a single sample sequenced in a study of cytomegalovirus exposure and HLA in healthy donors. Primers for the PCR totalled 60 Vbeta and 13 Jbeta. The data were produced by immunoSEQ multiplex PCR, yet TCRdb's version contains in-frame clones alone and is incomplete. The sample has about 140,000 clones, approximately 82% seen once; the top ten hold about 10%. Sequencing was done on a sample of PBMCs. These receptors came from a man aged 18 to 29 in good health and CMV-seropositive.

This clone was seen only a few times. The chain employs TRBV18 and TRBJ1-4; tentative D call: TRBD1 (6 bases). The V end lost 5 bases, the J end lost 3 bases, and 13 bases lay between the germline ends. CDR1 and CDR2 from the germline V gene are KGHSH and LQKENI. The CDR3 has 15 residues. CDR3 bases: TGTGCCAGCTCAGAAGTGGGGGCAGCTAATGAAAAACTGTTTTTT. This sequence encodes CASSEVGAANEKLFF.

V and J are TRBV5-6 and TRBJ1-5, with TRBD1 identical over 9 bases. Germline CDR1 SGHDT, CDR2 YYEEEE. This CDR3 comprises 16 residues. The J segment lost 3 bases and the V segment lost 4 bases, leaving 8 bases of the junction unmatched. The DNA for the CDR3 is TGTGCCAGCAGCCTCCGCGGACAGGGGTACAATCAGCCCCAGCATTTT. This sequence encodes CASSLRGQGYNQPQHF.

V is TRBV27 and J is TRBJ1-1, with TRBD1 matching 8 bases. There are 14 residues in the CDR3. V gave up 6 bases and J gave up 1 base; unmatched junction bases: 4. CDR1 is MNHEY and CDR2 is SMNVEV in the germline V gene (reference sequence). CDR3 nucleotides: TGTGCCAGCAGCCAGGACAGGGCGAACACTGAAGCTTTCTTT. Its protein product is CASSQDRANTEAFF.

CDR3 amino acids: CASSRDGTLNNEQFF. The CDR3 DNA is TGTGCCAGCAGTCGCGACGGGACTCTGAACAATGAGCAGTTCTTC. This chain uses TRBV28 with TRBJ2-1; D may be TRBD2 (6 bases). There are 15 residues in the CDR3. The V and J ends lost 5 bases and 5 bases respectively, with 16 bases between them. CDR1 is MDHEN, CDR2 SYDVKM, per germline.

V is TRBV28 and J is TRBJ1-2; D remains unclear. The germline CDR1 and CDR2 sequences are MDHEN and SYDVKM. This CDR3 is built from 13 residues. V lost 1 base and J 7 bases, leaving 10 bases between the germline ends. CDR3 protein: CASSLFSTGGYTF. Written as DNA, the CDR3 is TGTGCCAGCAGTTTATTTAGTACGGGTGGCTACACCTTC.

This sequence joins TRBV28 and TRBJ2-5; 7 positions agree with TRBD1. In germline, CDR1 is MDHEN, CDR2 SYDVKM. The length of the CDR3 is 15 residues. With V trimmed by 6 bases and J by 3 bases, 10 bases remained unmatched. In nucleotides, the CDR3 is TGTGCCAGCAGAACTACTTCAGGGACAGAAGAGACCCAGTACTTC. Translated, it gives CASRTTSGTEETQYF. The full variable domain, completed using reference TRBV28 and TRBJ2-5, is DVKVTQSSRYLVKRTGEKVFLECVQDMDHENMFWYRQDPGLGLRLIYFSYDVKMKEKGDIPEGYSVSREKKERFSLILESASTNQTSMYLCASRTTSGTEETQYFGPGTRLLVL.

The chain carries TRBV6-6 and TRBJ2-5; TRBD2 matches 7 bases. With the DNA end fitting TRBJ2-7 better, the J assignment may be wrong. CDR3 length equals 15 residues. Germline lookup yields CDR1 MNHNY and CDR2 SVGAGI (reference sequence). CDR3 protein: CASSYQGGRPYEQYF. The CDR3 DNA is TGTGCCAGCAGTTACCAGGGCGGGAGACCCTACGAGCAGTACTTC.

The V and J genes are TRBV19 and TRBJ1-1, with 9 bases that match TRBD1. CDR1 is LNHDA and CDR2 is SQIVND in the germline V gene (reference sequence). The V gene end was trimmed by 3 bases and the J gene end by 4 bases; junction bases not matched to a gene: 6. The CDR3 length is 15 residues. CDR3 bases: TGTGCCAGTAGTATGGCGGGACAGGGACGCACTGAAGCTTTCTTT. Protein: CASSMAGQGRTEAFF.

The rearrangement uses TRBV9 and TRBJ2-5; perhaps TRBD2 as D (6 bases). The CDR3 extends over 15 amino acids. Germline CDR1 and CDR2: SGDLS and YYNGEE. Between the trimmed V and J ends, which lost 0 bases and 4 bases, there was a span of 13 bases. This CDR3 is CASSVDRGSRETQYF. The CDR3 nucleotides are TGTGCCAGCAGCGTAGACCGGGGGTCGCGAGAGACCCAGTACTTC.

The V gene is TRBV6-6, the J gene TRBJ2-7, with TRBD1 matching over 11 bases. Germline loops: CDR1 MNHNY, CDR2 SVGAGI (reference sequence). The junction had 8 bases not matched to a gene; V was cut back by 5 bases and J by 2 bases. The length of the CDR3 is 16 residues. The CDR3 coding sequence is TGTGCCAGCAGTCAAGGGACAGGGGGGCACCCCTACGAGCAGTACTTC. As protein: CASSQGTGGHPYEQYF.

This chain connects TRBV19 to TRBJ1-4; possibly TRBD1 for D (5 bases). V shed 3 bases and J shed 3 bases, with 17 bases lying between them. This CDR3 is 17 amino acids long. Germline CDR1 and CDR2: LNHDA and SQIVND (reference sequence). CDR3: CASSIRQGRMPNEKLFF. The CDR3, as DNA: TGTGCCAGTAGTATTAGGCAGGGTCGTATGCCTAATGAAAAACTGTTTTTT.

A single count supports this clone. This chain joins TRBV30 and TRBJ1-2, with 9 bases fitting TRBD1. CDR3 size: 12 residues. Germline V CDR1 and CDR2: GTSNPN, SVGIG (reference sequence). J lost 7 bases, V lost 2 bases, and 2 bases had no gene match. CDR3 DNA sequence: TGTGCCTGGAGTTCGACAGGGGGTGGCTACACCTTC. Residues: CAWSSTGGGYTF.

The chain joins TRBV6-5 to TRBJ1-6, with D unresolved. V was clipped by 0 bases and J by 9 bases, with 12 bases between them. The germline V gene has CDR1 MNHEY and CDR2 SVGAGI. This CDR3 contains 15 residues. The chain's CDR3 is CASSYSPPLASPLHF. DNA for the CDR3: TGTGCCAGCAGTTACTCCCCCCCCCTGGCTTCACCCCTCCACTTT.

The V gene is TRBV4-1, the J gene TRBJ2-3; 16 bases align to TRBD2. The CDR3 runs to 18 residues. Germline values: CDR1 MGHRA, CDR2 YSYEKL. The V and J ends lost 6 bases and 5 bases, in that order; junction bases with no gene match: 11. CDR3: CASSRGTSGRASQDTQYF. CDR3 sequence (DNA): TGCGCCAGCAGTCGAGGGACTAGCGGGAGGGCCTCCCAAGATACGCAGTATTTT.

This sequence joins TRBV15 and TRBJ2-1; a possible D gene is TRBD1 (5 bases). V was cut by 0 bases and J by 8 bases, with 14 bases left in between. This CDR3 comprises 15 residues. Germline lookup yields CDR1 LNHNV and CDR2 YYDKDF (reference sequence). CDR3 region: CATSRDSSGNDEQFF. The CDR3 DNA sequence: TGTGCCACCAGCAGAGATTCCTCAGGGAACGATGAGCAGTTCTTC.

This chain joins TRBV7-2 and TRBJ2-7; D is uncertain. This CDR3 is built from 13 residues. The germline CDR1 and CDR2 sequences are SGHTA and FQGNSA. V shed 1 base and J shed 9 bases, with 13 bases lying between them. The CDR3: CASSLGTARRQYF. CDR3 coding DNA: TGTGCCAGCAGCTTAGGAACGGCCCGGAGGCAGTACTTC.

The V and J genes are TRBV19 and TRBJ1-5; weak D call: TRBD1 (5 bases). This CDR3 is built from 13 residues. Per germline, CDR1 LNHDA and CDR2 SQIVND (reference sequence). The CDR3 spells CATAGGLYQPQHF. The DNA for the CDR3 is TGTGCTACCGCCGGGGGACTCTACCAGCCCCAGCATTTT.

This chain uses TRBV11-3 with TRBJ2-3; D possibly corresponds to TRBD2 (5 bases). The CDR3 contains 13 residues. V lost 6 bases to trimming and J lost 2 bases, with 9 bases between them. Germline CDR1 is SGHNT and CDR2 is YENEEA. The CDR3: CASSRTYTDTQYF. As DNA, the CDR3 is TGTGCCAGCAGTCGGACTTACACAGATACGCAGTATTTT.

The rearrangement joins TRBV5-1 to TRBJ2-2, with 9 bases fitting TRBD1. The germline gives CDR1 SGHRS, CDR2 YFSETQ. V lost 0 bases and J lost 3; bases outside the gene matches: 3. This CDR3 is built from 16 residues. The CDR3 region is CASSLAGQGYTGELFF. In DNA form, the CDR3 reads TGCGCCAGCAGCTTGGCTGGACAGGGGTACACCGGGGAGCTGTTTTTT.

This clone was seen a handful of times. As DNA, the CDR3 is TGTGCCAGCAGCTTAGGGGGAGGGGGGATTACTGAAGCTTTCTTT. The encoded protein is CASSLGGGGITEAFF. V is TRBV13 and J is TRBJ1-1; D may be TRBD1 (6 bases). The length of the CDR3 is 15 residues. Trimming left V 0 bases short and J 5 bases short, with 13 bases between. The V gene's germline CDR1 is PRHDT and CDR2 FYEKMQ (reference sequence). The variable domain in full, completed from reference TRBV13 and TRBJ1-1, reads AAGVIQSPRHLIKEKRETATLKCYPIPRHDTVYWYQQGPGQDPQFLISFYEKMQSDKGSIPDRFSAQQFSDYHSELNMSSLELGDSALYFCASSLGGGGITEAFFGQGTRLTVV.

The chain recombines TRBV6-1 with TRBJ2-6; no firm D call. This CDR3 comprises 15 residues. V lost 4 bases to trimming and J lost 0 bases, with 7 bases between them. Germline CDR1 and CDR2: MNHNS and SASEGT. The CDR3 region has the DNA TGTGCCAGCAGTGGCTTAGTCTCTGGGGCCAACGTCCTGACTTTC. This codes for CASSGLVSGANVLTF.

The chain is built from TRBV7-9 and TRBJ1-4; D unclear. Germline V gene sequence: CDR1 SEHNR, CDR2 FQNEAQ (reference sequence). Trimming pared 5 bases from V and 8 bases from J, leaving 15 bases between. CDR3 length equals 14 residues. The CDR3 sequence: CASSPLEVGEKLFF. The CDR3 DNA follows: TGTGCCAGCAGCCCCCTGGAGGTGGGGGAAAAACTGTTTTTT.

This chain uses TRBV28 with TRBJ2-7; D uncertain. Germline V CDR1 and CDR2: MDHEN, SYDVKM. The CDR3 extends over 13 amino acids. Deletions cut 3 bases from V and 5 bases from J, with 11 bases between. The CDR3 bases are TGTGCCAGCAGTTTCCCCCCTCTCGACGAGCAGTACTTC. Encoded protein: CASSFPPLDEQYF.

V and J are TRBV6-5 and TRBJ2-1, with D perhaps matching TRBD2 (5 bases). The CDR3 totals 16 residues. From germline, CDR1 is MNHEY and CDR2 SVGAGI. The V end lost 3 bases, the J end lost 0 bases, and 12 bases lay between the germline ends. The CDR3 sequence is CASSYPKRYSYNEQFF. The CDR3 DNA reads as TGTGCCAGCAGTTATCCCAAGCGGTACTCCTACAATGAGCAGTTCTTC.

The chain combines TRBV28 with TRBJ1-2, with TRBD1 matching over 8 bases. Trimming removed 6 bases from V and 6 bases from J; junction bases left unmatched: 9. CDR1 is MDHEN, CDR2 SYDVKM, per germline. The CDR3 spans 14 residues. CDR3 coding DNA: TGTGCCAGCAGCCCCAGGGGGCGCAGGAATGGCTACACCTTC. It yields the protein CASSPRGRRNGYTF.

This rearrangement joins TRBV7-2 to TRBJ1-5; D possibly corresponds to TRBD1 (6 bases). CDR3 length: 16 residues. Trimming removed 4 bases from V and 2 bases from J, with 15 bases in between. Germline-derived CDR1 and CDR2 are SGHTA and FQGNSA. The CDR3 nucleotides read TGTGCCAGCAGCTCACAGGGAAATGGTGGCAATCAGCCCCAGCATTTT. Protein: CASSSQGNGGNQPQHF.

The gene calls are TRBV18 and TRBJ2-3, with D uncertain. Trimming cost V 8 bases and J 6 bases, with 6 bases left between them. Germline CDR1 reads KGHSH; CDR2 reads LQKENI. The CDR3 consists of 10 residues. As DNA, the CDR3 is TGTGCCAGCCCCCAGGATACGCAGTATTTT. This sequence encodes CASPQDTQYF.